This T cell receptor beta chain was sequenced during a study of OX40 agonist ivuxolimab in advanced cancers. The overall study: Under the entry rules, prior anti-PD-1, anti-PD-L1 or anti-CTLA-4 therapy was allowed, and around 36% had some.

V was pared by 0 bases and J by 1 base, with 7 bases between. Looked up from germline, CDR1 is SGHNT and CDR2 is YYREEE (reference sequence). CDR3 size: 14 residues. Profiling relied on immunoSEQ multiplex PCR, and the TCRdb table lists in-frame clones only, not all of them. This table holds around 100,000 clones, 89% found once. Individuals having autoimmune disease history or systemic immunosuppression were not enrolled. Concerning this clone itself: What it binds is not known.

Findings and caveats of the study: Those patients achieving a partial response at 0.1-3.0 mg/kg showed among the lowest clonal expansion.

The J gene is TRBJ1-2, the V gene TRBV5-4; possible D gene TRBD1, 5 bases. Sequenced material: CD4+ or CD8+ T cells sorted from blood, taken in a trial of the OX40 agonist ivuxolimab. This TCR was recovered from an adult with an advanced solid tumor such as melanoma, head and neck, liver or kidney cancer. CDR3 nucleotide sequence: TGTGCCAGCAGCTTGGGGGGGAATAACTATGGCTACACCTTC. Amino acid sequence: CASSLGGNNYGYTF.